Below are 30 T cell receptor beta chains sequenced from a single sample in a study of PD-L1 blockade in urothelial cancer. Only in-frame clones appear in the TCRdb table, and some are missing; sequencing was by immunoSEQ multiplex PCR. This sample has about 84,000 clones, with roughly 82% found just once. The source material was PBMCs, sampled around atezolizumab (anti-PD-L1) treatment. Receptor source: a man aged 70-80 years with urothelial cancer.

The chain links TRBV5-1 to TRBJ2-1; TRBD2 matches 13 bases. The germline gives CDR1 SGHRS, CDR2 YFSETQ. V lost 4 bases and J lost 7; bases outside the gene matches: 2. The length of the CDR3 is 14 residues. CDR3 sequence: CASSTSGGVNEQFF. The DNA of the CDR3 is TGCGCCAGCAGCACTAGCGGGGGGGTGAATGAGCAGTTCTTC.

This clone is a singleton in its sample. The chain links TRBV9 to TRBJ1-1; 8 nucleotides align to TRBD1. From germline, CDR1 is SGDLS and CDR2 YYNGEE. The CDR3 is 16 amino acids. Trimming took 0 bases from V and 1 from J; bases not matched to a gene: 5. The CDR3 DNA follows: TGTGCCAGCAGCGTAGATGCGGGACAGGAGAACACTGAAGCTTTCTTT. This sequence encodes CASSVDAGQENTEAFF.

The chain couples TRBV7-8 to TRBJ2-1, with 7 bases fitting TRBD2. Germline V lookup: CDR1 SGHVS, CDR2 FQNEAQ. CDR3 size: 17 residues. Trimming took 2 bases from V and 5 from J; bases not matched to a gene: 12. DNA for the CDR3: TGTGCCAGCAGCTTATATGGGAGGGAGGGCTATAACAATGAGCAGTTCTTC. This encodes CASSLYGREGYNNEQFF.

The chain uses TRBV11-1 and TRBJ1-2; maybe TRBD1 (6 bases). This CDR3 is built from 15 residues. The V end was cut by 2 bases, the J end by 4 bases, with 14 bases between. Germline V gene data show CDR1 as SGHAT and CDR2 as FQDESV (reference sequence). The CDR3: CASSLTQGFGYGYTF. Written as DNA, the CDR3 is TGTGCCAGCAGCTTAACCCAGGGGTTCGGCTATGGCTACACCTTC.

The gene calls are TRBV11-2 and TRBJ2-1; TRBD2 matches 11 bases. V dropped 5 bases and J dropped 2; count of bases not matched to a gene: 8. From germline, CDR1 is SGHAT and CDR2 FQNNGV. This CDR3 spans 17 amino acids. CDR3 sequence (DNA): TGTGCCAGCAGCCCCAGCACTAGCGGGAGCCCCTACAATGAGCAGTTCTTC. Its translation is CASSPSTSGSPYNEQFF.

The rearrangement uses TRBV6-5 and TRBJ2-7; tentative D call: TRBD1 (5 bases). Germline V lookup: CDR1 MNHEY, CDR2 SVGAGI. Trimming removed 0 bases at V and 1 base at J, with 7 bases between. CDR3 length equals 14 residues. The CDR3 is CASSYSGASYEQYF. The CDR3 bases are TGTGCCAGCAGTTACTCAGGGGCGTCCTACGAGCAGTACTTC.

The J gene is TRBJ1-2, the V gene TRBV7-8; 10 bases fit TRBD1. The V gene end was trimmed by 5 bases and the J gene end by 5 bases; junction bases not matched to a gene: 8. Looked up from germline, CDR1 is SGHVS and CDR2 is FQNEAQ. The CDR3 totals 15 residues. The CDR3 here is CASSPTGGDFYGYTF. The DNA for the CDR3 is TGTGCCAGCAGCCCGACAGGGGGCGACTTTTATGGCTACACCTTC.

V is TRBV7-3 and J is TRBJ2-2, with TRBD1 matching 10 bases. Germline CDR1 reads SGHTA; CDR2 reads FQGTGA. Trimming took 0 bases from V and 5 from J; bases not matched to a gene: 3. The CDR3 spans 16 residues. CDR3 sequence (DNA): TGTGCCAGCAGCTTAACGGACAGGGGGAGGACCGGGGAGCTGTTTTTT. This sequence encodes CASSLTDRGRTGELFF.

The genes are TRBV27 and TRBJ2-7, with 10 bases aligning to TRBD2. CDR1 is MNHEY and CDR2 is SMNVEV in the germline V gene (reference sequence). Trimming cost V 6 bases and J 5 bases; bases outside gene matches: 10. The CDR3 loop spans 15 amino acids. The CDR3: CASRLKRGGVDEQYF. CDR3 coding DNA: TGTGCCAGCAGACTAAAGCGGGGGGGTGTCGACGAGCAGTACTTC.

This clone was seen a handful of times. The V gene is TRBV19, the J gene TRBJ2-7; 11 nucleotides match TRBD2. This CDR3 has 18 amino acids. CDR1 is LNHDA and CDR2 is SQIVND in the germline V gene (reference sequence). Trimming at V came to 6 bases and at J to 0 bases, leaving 13 bases not matched to a gene. CDR3: CASSALGVAGGSSYEQYF. The CDR3 nucleotides are TGTGCCAGTAGCGCCCTGGGGGTAGCGGGAGGGAGCTCCTACGAGCAGTACTTC.

V is TRBV5-1 and J is TRBJ2-5; unclear D gene. The CDR3 contains 16 residues. Per germline, CDR1 SGHRS and CDR2 YFSETQ. Trimming left V 0 bases short and J 1 base short, with 13 bases between. CDR3 region: CASSLGLTETQETQYF. In DNA form, the CDR3 reads TGCGCCAGCAGCTTGGGGCTCACGGAGACCCAAGAGACCCAGTACTTC.

This chain links TRBV7-2 with TRBJ2-3; D perhaps matches TRBD2 (6 bases). V was trimmed by 5 bases and J by 6 bases, leaving 12 bases between them. The CDR3 is 13 amino acids. Germline assignment: CDR1 SGHTA and CDR2 FQGNSA. CDR3 residues: CASSPSSDDTQYF. Written as DNA, the CDR3 is TGTGCCAGCAGCCCATCTAGCGACGATACGCAGTATTTT. Based on the CDR3 plus reference TRBV7-2 and TRBJ2-3, the full variable domain is GAGVSQSPSNKVTEKGKDVELRCDPISGHTALYWYRQSLGQGLEFLIYFQGNSAPDKSGLPSDRFSAERTGGSVSTLTIQRTQQEDSAVYLCASSPSSDDTQYFGPGTRLTVL.

The chain is built from TRBV27 and TRBJ2-5; D possibly corresponds to TRBD2 (6 bases). V lost 5 bases and J lost 4, with 11 bases in between. Germline V CDR1 and CDR2: MNHEY, SMNVEV (reference sequence). The CDR3 runs to 13 residues. CDR3 in DNA: TGTGCCAGCAGTGGTGGAGGGACAGAGACCCAGTACTTC. Translation: CASSGGGTETQYF.

V is TRBV15 and J is TRBJ2-3; 8 nucleotides match TRBD2. The V segment lost 1 base and the J segment 6 bases; nucleotides outside the gene matches: 6. In germline, CDR1 is LNHNV, CDR2 YYDKDF (reference sequence). The CDR3 runs to 15 residues. In DNA form, the CDR3 reads TGTGCCACCAGCAGAGTGACGGGGGGGTCGGATACGCAGTATTTT. It specifies CATSRVTGGSDTQYF.

The genes are TRBV5-6 and TRBJ1-2; 9 bases match TRBD1. CDR3 length: 15 amino acids. Per germline, CDR1 SGHDT and CDR2 YYEEEE. The V segment lost 3 bases and the J segment 4 bases; nucleotides outside the gene matches: 7. The CDR3 here is CASSSWDREPYGYTF. DNA for the CDR3: TGTGCCAGCAGCTCGTGGGACAGGGAACCCTATGGCTACACCTTC.

The chain links TRBV4-2 to TRBJ2-7, with TRBD1 matching over 8 bases. V dropped 1 base and J dropped 2; count of bases not matched to a gene: 7. Germline CDR1 reads LGHNA; CDR2 reads YNFKEQ. This CDR3 spans 16 amino acids. The CDR3 loop is CASSQVARGRPYEQYF. The CDR3 DNA is TGTGCCAGCAGCCAAGTAGCCAGGGGGCGCCCCTACGAGCAGTACTTC.

The genes are TRBV6-1 and TRBJ1-1; 11 nucleotides agree with TRBD1. The CDR3 runs 14 residues. Germline V gene data show CDR1 as MNHNS and CDR2 as SASEGT. The J segment lost 5 bases and the V segment lost 5 bases, leaving 4 bases of the junction unmatched. The CDR3 loop reads CASSPGTGGTEAFF. The CDR3, as DNA: TGTGCCAGCAGTCCCGGGACAGGGGGTACTGAAGCTTTCTTT.

The chain combines TRBV15 with TRBJ2-7; TRBD1 might be the D (6 bases). Germline CDR1 LNHNV, CDR2 YYDKDF (reference sequence). V dropped 5 bases and J dropped 9 bases, with 23 bases sitting between them. The CDR3 is 15 amino acids. The CDR3 DNA follows: TGTGCCACCAGCTTCGGGCTCACAGGGACGATTGGGCAGTACTTC. This translates into CATSFGLTGTIGQYF.

The J gene is TRBJ1-2, the V gene TRBV9; perhaps TRBD1 as D (6 bases). Trimming cost V 0 bases and J 4 bases, with 10 bases left between them. This CDR3 comprises 14 residues. Germline CDR1 and CDR2: SGDLS and YYNGEE. DNA for the CDR3: TGTGCCAGCAGCGTAGGGGGGGGCGGCTATGGCTACACCTTC. Translated, it gives CASSVGGGGYGYTF. Complete variable domain (other parts from reference TRBV9 and TRBJ1-2): DSGVTQTPKHLITATGQRVTLRCSPRSGDLSVYWYQQSLDQGLQFLIQYYNGEERAKGNILERFSAQQFPDLHSELNLSSLELGDSALYFCASSVGGGGYGYTFGSGTRLTVV.

This sequence joins TRBV5-1 and TRBJ2-3, with unresolved D. CDR3 length: 14 residues. Trimming took 0 bases from V and 3 from J, leaving 8 bases between them. CDR1 is SGHRS and CDR2 is YFSETQ in the germline V gene. CDR3: CASSLGVITDTQYF. The CDR3 DNA follows: TGCGCCAGCAGCTTGGGCGTGATTACAGATACGCAGTATTTT.

The genes are TRBV11-2 and TRBJ2-2; no clear D. Germline-derived CDR1 and CDR2 are SGHAT and FQNNGV. The V and J ends lost 2 bases and 4 bases respectively, with 8 bases between them. The CDR3 covers 14 residues. In DNA, the CDR3 is TGTGCCAGCAGCTTAATGACGGGCACCGGGGAGCTGTTTTTT. Protein sequence: CASSLMTGTGELFF. Together with reference TRBV11-2 and TRBJ2-2, the CDR3 gives the full variable domain: EAGVAQSPRYKIIEKRQSVAFWCNPISGHATLYWYQQILGQGPKLLIQFQNNGVVDDSQLPKDRFSAERLKGVDSTLKIQPAKLEDSAVYLCASSLMTGTGELFFGEGSRLTVL.

The chain carries TRBV29-1 and TRBJ1-5; TRBD1 agrees at 10 bases. The ends lost 6 bases at V and 4 bases at J; junction bases unmatched: 3. The CDR3 runs to 13 residues. Germline V lookup: CDR1 SQVTM, CDR2 ANQGSEA. The CDR3 nucleotides are TGCAGCGTCGCGGACAGGGGGAATCAGCCCCAGCATTTT. Translation gives CSVADRGNQPQHF.

The chain uses TRBV19 and TRBJ2-3, with D possibly matching TRBD1 (5 bases). CDR3 length: 15 amino acids. Looked up from germline, CDR1 is LNHDA and CDR2 is SQIVND (reference sequence). With 6 bases removed from V and 0 bases from J, the gap between germline ends came to 13 bases. The CDR3 bases are TGTGCCAGTAGAGAAACAGGTCCTAGCACAGATACGCAGTATTTT. As protein: CASRETGPSTDTQYF.

The genes are TRBV5-6 and TRBJ1-4; 9 bases line up with TRBD1. The V and J ends lost 4 bases and 7 bases, in that order; junction bases with no gene match: 11. Per germline, CDR1 SGHDT and CDR2 YYEEEE. There are 16 residues in the CDR3. CDR3 sequence: CASSQMGQGYGEKLFF. The CDR3 DNA is TGTGCCAGCAGCCAAATGGGACAGGGATATGGTGAAAAACTGTTTTTT.

The J gene is TRBJ2-6, the V gene TRBV2; D is possibly TRBD2 (5 bases). Germline loops: CDR1 SNHLY, CDR2 FYNNEI. CDR3 length: 14 residues. The ends were cut back, 6 bases at V and 4 bases at J, with 10 bases in the middle. This chain's CDR3 is CASRERAGANVLTF. CDR3 DNA sequence: TGTGCCAGCAGGGAGAGGGCGGGGGCCAACGTCCTGACTTTC.

This chain joins TRBV6-6 and TRBJ2-1; D perhaps matches TRBD2 (5 bases). The CDR3 extends over 14 amino acids. Deletions cut 7 bases from V and 6 bases from J, with 16 bases between. The germline CDR1 and CDR2 sequences are MNHNY and SVGAGI (reference sequence). The CDR3 coding sequence is TGTGCCAGCACCTCTCCGGGATCCATCAATGAGCAGTTCTTC. It is translated as CASTSPGSINEQFF.

This clone has only one observation. This chain connects TRBV5-4 to TRBJ2-1; 11 bases agree with TRBD2. The CDR3 is 16 amino acids. V trimming: 2 bases; J trimming: 5 bases; junction bases outside the gene matches: 6. The germline V gene encodes CDR1 SGHNT and CDR2 YYREEE (reference sequence). The CDR3 coding sequence is TGTGCCAGCAGCTTATGGCTAGCGGGAGGAAACAATGAGCAGTTCTTC. It encodes CASSLWLAGGNNEQFF. Combining the CDR3 with reference TRBV5-4 and TRBJ2-1 gives the whole variable domain ETGVTQSPTHLIKTRGQQVTLRCSSQSGHNTVSWYQQALGQGPQFIFQYYREEENGRGNFPPRFSGLQFPNYSSELNVNALELDDSALYLCASSLWLAGGNNEQFFGPGTRLTVL.

The chain couples TRBV11-3 to TRBJ1-1; tentative D call: TRBD1 (5 bases). V was clipped by 2 bases and J by 3 bases, with 13 bases between them. Germline CDR1 is SGHNT and CDR2 is YENEEA. CDR3 length equals 15 residues. In DNA, the CDR3 is TGTGCCAGCAGCTTAAATCGCCAGGGTTACACTGAAGCTTTCTTT. Amino acid sequence: CASSLNRQGYTEAFF.

The chain uses TRBV19 and TRBJ2-1; 9 bases line up with TRBD2. V shed 6 bases and J 5 bases; nucleotides not matched to a gene: 11. Germline V gene sequence: CDR1 LNHDA, CDR2 SQIVND (reference sequence). This CDR3 spans 16 amino acids. The CDR3 coding sequence is TGTGCCAGTAGCCTCCGTGGGGCGGGAGGGAACAATGAGCAGTTCTTC. This encodes CASSLRGAGGNNEQFF.

The count of this clone is one. This chain joins TRBV27 and TRBJ2-1, with TRBD2 as a possible D gene (6 bases). The CDR3 runs to 14 residues. Deletions cut 3 bases from V and 6 bases from J, with 12 bases between. Germline CDR1 reads MNHEY; CDR2 reads SMNVEV (reference sequence). The CDR3 region is CASSLGTGGNEQFF. As DNA, the CDR3 is TGTGCCAGCAGTTTGGGGACTGGAGGCAATGAGCAGTTCTTC.